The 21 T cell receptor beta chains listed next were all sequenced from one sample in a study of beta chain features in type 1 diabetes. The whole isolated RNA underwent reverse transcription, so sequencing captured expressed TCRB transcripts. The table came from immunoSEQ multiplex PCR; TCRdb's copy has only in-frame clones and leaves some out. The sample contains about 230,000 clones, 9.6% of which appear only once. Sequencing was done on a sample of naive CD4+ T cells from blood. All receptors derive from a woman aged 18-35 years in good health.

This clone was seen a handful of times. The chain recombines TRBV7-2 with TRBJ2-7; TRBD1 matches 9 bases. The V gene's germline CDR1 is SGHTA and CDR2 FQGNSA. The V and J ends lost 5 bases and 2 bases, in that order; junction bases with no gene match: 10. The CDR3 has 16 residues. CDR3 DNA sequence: TGTGCCAGCAGCAGCCGACAGGGGGTTGGGGCCTACGAGCAGTACTTC. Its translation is CASSSRQGVGAYEQYF.

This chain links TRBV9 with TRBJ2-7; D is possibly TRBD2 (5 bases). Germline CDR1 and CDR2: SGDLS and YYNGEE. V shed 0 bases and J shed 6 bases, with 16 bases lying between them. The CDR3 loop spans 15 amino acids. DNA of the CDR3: TGTGCCAGCAGCGTAGGGGGAGACTCTTGGGGCGAGCAGTACTTC. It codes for CASSVGGDSWGEQYF. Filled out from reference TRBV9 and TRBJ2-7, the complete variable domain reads DSGVTQTPKHLITATGQRVTLRCSPRSGDLSVYWYQQSLDQGLQFLIQYYNGEERAKGNILERFSAQQFPDLHSELNLSSLELGDSALYFCASSVGGDSWGEQYFGPGTRLTVT.

CDR3 region: CSASGNTEAFF. CDR3 nucleotides: TGCAGTGCTAGCGGTAACACTGAAGCTTTCTTT. This chain connects TRBV20-1 to TRBJ1-1; D unclear. The CDR3 covers 11 residues. The germline CDR1 and CDR2 sequences are DFQATT and SNEGSKA (reference sequence). V was shortened by 3 bases and J by 2 bases, with 4 bases between the two germline ends.

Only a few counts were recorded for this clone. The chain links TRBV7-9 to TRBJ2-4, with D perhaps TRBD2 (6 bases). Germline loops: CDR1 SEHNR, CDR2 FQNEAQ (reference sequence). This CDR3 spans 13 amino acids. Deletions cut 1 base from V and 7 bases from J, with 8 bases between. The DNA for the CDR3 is TGTGCCAGCAGCTTAGGGGCGGGGAACATTCAGTACTTC. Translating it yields CASSLGAGNIQYF.

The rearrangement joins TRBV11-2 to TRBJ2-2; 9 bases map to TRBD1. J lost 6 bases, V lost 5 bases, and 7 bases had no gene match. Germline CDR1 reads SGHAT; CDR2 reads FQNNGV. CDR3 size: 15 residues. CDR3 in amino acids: CASSPRDRESGELFF. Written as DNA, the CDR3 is TGTGCCAGCAGCCCTCGGGACAGGGAATCCGGGGAGCTGTTTTTT. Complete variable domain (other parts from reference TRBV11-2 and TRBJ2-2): EAGVAQSPRYKIIEKRQSVAFWCNPISGHATLYWYQQILGQGPKLLIQFQNNGVVDDSQLPKDRFSAERLKGVDSTLKIQPAKLEDSAVYLCASSPRDRESGELFFGEGSRLTVL.

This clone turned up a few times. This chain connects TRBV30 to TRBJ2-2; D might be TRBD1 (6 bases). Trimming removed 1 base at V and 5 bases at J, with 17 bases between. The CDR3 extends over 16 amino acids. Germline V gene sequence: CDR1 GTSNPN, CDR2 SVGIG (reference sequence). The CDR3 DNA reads TGTGCCTGGAGTGCTCTGGGGGCTAGAGGTACCGGGGAGCTGTTTTTT. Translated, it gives CAWSALGARGTGELFF.

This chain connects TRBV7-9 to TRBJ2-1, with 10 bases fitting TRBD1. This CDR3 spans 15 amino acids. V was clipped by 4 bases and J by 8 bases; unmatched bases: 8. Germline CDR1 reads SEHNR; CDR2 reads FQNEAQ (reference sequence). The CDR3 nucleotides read TGTGCCAGCAGCTACGGGACAGGGGTGATGGATGAGCAGTTCTTC. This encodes CASSYGTGVMDEQFF.

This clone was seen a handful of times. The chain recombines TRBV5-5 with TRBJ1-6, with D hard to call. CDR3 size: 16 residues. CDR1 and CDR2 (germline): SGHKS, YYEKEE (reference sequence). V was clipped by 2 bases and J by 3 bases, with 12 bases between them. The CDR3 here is CASSFAPNLYNSPLHF. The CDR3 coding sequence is TGTGCCAGCAGCTTCGCGCCCAACCTCTATAATTCACCCCTCCACTTT.

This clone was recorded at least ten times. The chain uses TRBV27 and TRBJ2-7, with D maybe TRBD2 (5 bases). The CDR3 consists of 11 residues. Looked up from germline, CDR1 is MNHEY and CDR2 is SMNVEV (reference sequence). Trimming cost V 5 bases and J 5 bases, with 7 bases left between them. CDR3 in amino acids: CASSDYNEQYF. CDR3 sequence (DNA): TGTGCCAGCAGTGACTACAACGAGCAGTACTTC.

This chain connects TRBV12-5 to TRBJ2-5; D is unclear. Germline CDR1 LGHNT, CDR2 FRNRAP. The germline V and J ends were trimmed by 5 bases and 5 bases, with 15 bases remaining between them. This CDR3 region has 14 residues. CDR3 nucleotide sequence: TGTGCTAGTGGTCCCCTCGGCGCGGTGGAGACCCAGTACTTC. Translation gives CASGPLGAVETQYF.

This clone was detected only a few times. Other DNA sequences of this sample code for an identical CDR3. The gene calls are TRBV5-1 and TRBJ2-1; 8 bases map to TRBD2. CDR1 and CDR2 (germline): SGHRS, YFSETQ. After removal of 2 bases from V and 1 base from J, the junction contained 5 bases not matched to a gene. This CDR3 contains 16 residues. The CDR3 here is CASSLTSGSSYNEQFF. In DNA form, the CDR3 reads TGCGCCAGCAGCTTAACCAGCGGGAGTTCCTACAATGAGCAGTTCTTC.

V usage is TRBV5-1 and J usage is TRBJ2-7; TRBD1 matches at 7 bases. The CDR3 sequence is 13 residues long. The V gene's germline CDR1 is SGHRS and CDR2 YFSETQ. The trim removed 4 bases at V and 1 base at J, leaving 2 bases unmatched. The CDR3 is CASSRGQSYEQYF. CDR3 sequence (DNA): TGCGCCAGCAGCAGGGGACAGTCCTACGAGCAGTACTTC.

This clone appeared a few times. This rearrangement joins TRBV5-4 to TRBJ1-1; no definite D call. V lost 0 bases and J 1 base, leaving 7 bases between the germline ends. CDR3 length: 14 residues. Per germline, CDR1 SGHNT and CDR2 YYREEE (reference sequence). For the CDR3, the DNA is TGTGCCAGCAGCTTGGAGTCCAGGAACACTGAAGCTTTCTTT. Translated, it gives CASSLESRNTEAFF. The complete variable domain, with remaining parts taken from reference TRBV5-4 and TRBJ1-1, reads ETGVTQSPTHLIKTRGQQVTLRCSSQSGHNTVSWYQQALGQGPQFIFQYYREEENGRGNFPPRFSGLQFPNYSSELNVNALELDDSALYLCASSLESRNTEAFFGQGTRLTVV.

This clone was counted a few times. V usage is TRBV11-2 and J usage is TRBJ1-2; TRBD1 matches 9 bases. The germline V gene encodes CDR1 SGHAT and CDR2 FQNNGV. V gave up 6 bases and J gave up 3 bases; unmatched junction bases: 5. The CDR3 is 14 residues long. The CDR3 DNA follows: TGTGCCAGCAGGCGTACAGGGGGCGACTATGGCTACACCTTC. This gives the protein CASRRTGGDYGYTF.

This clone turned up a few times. The CDR3 reads CASSQERGQGASGANVLTF. The CDR3 coding sequence is TGCGCCAGCAGCCAAGAAAGGGGACAGGGGGCGTCAGGGGCCAACGTCCTGACTTTC. This sequence joins TRBV4-1 and TRBJ2-6, with 12 bases aligning to TRBD1. In germline, CDR1 is MGHRA, CDR2 YSYEKL. V dropped 0 bases and J dropped 4; count of bases not matched to a gene: 7. This CDR3 has 19 residues.

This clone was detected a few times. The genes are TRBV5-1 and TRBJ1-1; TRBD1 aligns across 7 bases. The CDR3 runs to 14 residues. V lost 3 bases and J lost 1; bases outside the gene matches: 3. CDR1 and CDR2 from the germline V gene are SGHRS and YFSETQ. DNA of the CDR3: TGCGCCAGCAGCTCGGACAGGCCGAACACTGAAGCTTTCTTT. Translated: CASSSDRPNTEAFF.

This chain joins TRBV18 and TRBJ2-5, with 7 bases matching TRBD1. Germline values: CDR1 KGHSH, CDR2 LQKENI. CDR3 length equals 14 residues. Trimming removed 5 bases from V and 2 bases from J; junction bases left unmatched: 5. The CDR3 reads CASSGTDLQETQYF. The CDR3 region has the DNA TGTGCCAGCTCAGGGACAGATCTTCAAGAGACCCAGTACTTC.

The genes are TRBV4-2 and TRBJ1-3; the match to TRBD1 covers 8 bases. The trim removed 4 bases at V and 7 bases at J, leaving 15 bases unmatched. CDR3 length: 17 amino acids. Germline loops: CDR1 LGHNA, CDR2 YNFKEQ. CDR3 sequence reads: CASSLGPRQGFENTIYF. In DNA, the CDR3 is TGTGCCAGCAGCCTCGGTCCTAGACAGGGGTTTGAGAACACCATATATTTT.

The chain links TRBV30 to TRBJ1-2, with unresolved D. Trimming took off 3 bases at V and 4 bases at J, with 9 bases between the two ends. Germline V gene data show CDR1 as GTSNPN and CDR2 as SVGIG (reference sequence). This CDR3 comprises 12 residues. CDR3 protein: CAWSLQTYGYTF. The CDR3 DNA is TGTGCCTGGAGCCTACAGACCTATGGCTACACCTTC.

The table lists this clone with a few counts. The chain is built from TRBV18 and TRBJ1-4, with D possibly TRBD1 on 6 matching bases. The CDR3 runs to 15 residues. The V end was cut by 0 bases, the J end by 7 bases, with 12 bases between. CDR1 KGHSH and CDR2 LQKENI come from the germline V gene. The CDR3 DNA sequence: TGTGCCAGCTCACCACCCCACAGGGCAAGTGAAAAACTGTTTTTT. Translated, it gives CASSPPHRASEKLFF.

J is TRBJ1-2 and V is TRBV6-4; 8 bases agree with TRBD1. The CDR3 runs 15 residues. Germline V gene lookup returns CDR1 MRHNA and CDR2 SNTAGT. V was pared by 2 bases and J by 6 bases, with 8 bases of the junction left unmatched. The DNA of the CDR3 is TGTGCCAGCAGTGACCACGTTCAGGGGGCGGATGGCTACACCTTC. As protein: CASSDHVQGADGYTF.